The clone carrying this T cell receptor beta chain was recorded many times. What it recognizes is unknown. MiXCR, applied by TCRdb to the RACE reads, yields one record per CDR3 protein. The data hold roughly 130,000 distinct CDR3 sequences, with about 11% observed a single time. These data originate in a study of human T cells and chemical hapten exposure. Overall study context: Skin on the upper inner arm, about 2 cm by about 2 cm in size, was sensitized with 2% DPC.

Time point described: patch test 3, about 24 weeks after DPC sensitization. As to treatment: therapeutic diphenylcyclopropenone sensitization with weekly scalp DPC. Overall study findings and caveats: Sensitizing to DPC left TCRs with a frequency above 1 in 1000 unaltered.

This sample comprised whole blood, obtained in connection with sensitization to the hapten diphenylcyclopropenone (DPC). The clonotype was recovered from a woman aged 45-65 years with alopecia areata. Some clones in this sample may be carry-over from other donors' samples.

Here the CDR3 DNA reads TGTGCCAGCAGCGTAGGAGGGACCGGGGAGCTGTTTTTT. Residues: CASSVGGTGELFF. V and J are TRBV9 and TRBJ2-2; D might be TRBD2 (5 bases). The germline V and J ends were trimmed by 0 bases and 5 bases, with 5 bases remaining between them. CDR1 and CDR2 (germline): SGDLS, YYNGEE. This CDR3 comprises 13 residues.